The 3 T cell receptor beta chains below all came from one sample that was sequenced in a study of identical twins. Each CDR3 protein gets one entry after TCRdb re-called the 5' RACE reads with MiXCR. This table has roughly 290,000 distinct CDR3 sequences, around 8.8% appearing once. These same data were also listed under a study on yellow fever vaccine responses in identical twins.

Input material: memory (CD45RO+) T cells sorted from blood. These receptors were collected from a woman aged 18-29 years in good health.

This chain uses TRBV12-3 or TRBV12-4 with TRBJ1-5, with D tentatively TRBD1 (5 bases). CDR3 length: 13 residues. The V and J ends lost 6 bases and 3 bases respectively, with 9 bases between them. As DNA, the CDR3 is TGTGCCAGCAGCCAGGGCCCCAATCAGCCCCAGCATTTT. This encodes CASSQGPNQPQHF.

Only a few counts were recorded for this clonotype. The genes are TRBV12-3 or TRBV12-4 and TRBJ2-6, with D perhaps matching TRBD1 (6 bases). The CDR3 length is 15 residues. V gave up 7 bases and J gave up 3 bases, with 13 bases separating them. The CDR3 protein is CASNLGGFGANVLTF. The CDR3, as DNA: TGTGCCAGCAACCTAGGGGGTTTTGGGGCCAACGTCCTGACTTTC.

This clonotype appeared many times. The CDR3 sequence: CASSLTDLNYGYTF. The CDR3 nucleotides read TGCGCCAGCAGCTTGACAGACCTTAACTATGGCTACACCTTC. The chain is built from TRBV5-1 and TRBJ1-2; no firm D call. The germline V gene has CDR1 SGHRS and CDR2 YFSETQ. Trimming left V 1 base short and J 1 base short, with 8 bases between. The CDR3 is 14 amino acids.